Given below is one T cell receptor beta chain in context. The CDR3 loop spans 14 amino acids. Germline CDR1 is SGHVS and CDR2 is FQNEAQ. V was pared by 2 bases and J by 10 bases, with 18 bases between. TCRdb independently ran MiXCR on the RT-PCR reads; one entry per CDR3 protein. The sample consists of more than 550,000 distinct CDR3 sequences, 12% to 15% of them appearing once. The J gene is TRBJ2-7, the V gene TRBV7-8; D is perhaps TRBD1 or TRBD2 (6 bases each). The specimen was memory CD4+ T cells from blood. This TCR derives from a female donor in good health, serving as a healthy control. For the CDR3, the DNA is TGTGCCAGCAGCTTACCTCTTTCGGGGGCAACTCAGTACTTC. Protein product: CASSLPLSGATQYF. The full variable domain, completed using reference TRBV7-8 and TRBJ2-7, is GAGVSQSPRYKVAKRGQDVALRCDPISGHVSLFWYQQALGQGPEFLTYFQNEAQLDKSGLPSDRFFAERPEGSVSTLKIQRTQQEDSAVYLCASSLPLSGATQYFGPGTRLTVT.